These 32 T cell receptor beta chains share one sample of origin, sequenced in a study of blood T cell repertoires in COVID-19. The protocol was immunoSEQ multiplex PCR, while the TCRdb copy is restricted to in-frame clones and leaves out a portion. Of tens of thousands of clones in the sample, 65% to 85% are singletons; the top ten hold roughly a tenth. The material sequenced was peripheral blood. The receptor source for this set is a man aged 25-40 years with COVID-19, enrolled during active disease.

This sequence joins TRBV6-5 and TRBJ2-3; maybe TRBD1 (5 bases). V lost 5 bases and J 4 bases, leaving 13 bases between the germline ends. The length of the CDR3 is 14 residues. The germline V gene encodes CDR1 MNHEY and CDR2 SVGAGI. The CDR3 sequence: CASSTTVSADTQYF. The CDR3 region has the DNA TGTGCCAGCAGTACGACAGTGTCCGCAGATACGCAGTATTTT.

This clone showed up just once. V and J are TRBV9 and TRBJ2-3, with 10 nucleotides matching TRBD2. The junction had 4 bases not matched to a gene; V was cut back by 4 bases and J by 2 bases. Germline lookup yields CDR1 SGDLS and CDR2 YYNGEE. This CDR3 region has 15 residues. CDR3 loop: CASSIGLADTDTQYF. The DNA of the CDR3 is TGTGCCAGCAGCATCGGACTAGCGGACACAGATACGCAGTATTTT.

CDR3 in amino acids: CASSPFGGSGVSYNEQFF. The CDR3 coding sequence is TGTGCCAGCAGTCCCTTTGGGGGAAGCGGGGTCTCCTACAATGAGCAGTTCTTC. This sequence joins TRBV27 and TRBJ2-1; TRBD2 aligns across 7 bases. Looked up from germline, CDR1 is MNHEY and CDR2 is SMNVEV (reference sequence). The length of the CDR3 is 18 residues. V trimming: 5 bases; J trimming: 0 bases; junction bases outside the gene matches: 13.

The V and J genes are TRBV14 and TRBJ1-6; unclear D gene. The CDR3 has 13 residues. The germline gives CDR1 SGHDN, CDR2 FVKESK. Between the trimmed V and J ends, which lost 2 bases and 7 bases, there was a span of 6 bases. The CDR3 DNA sequence: TGTGCCAGCAGCCAATACGGGAATTCACCCCTCCACTTT. Protein product: CASSQYGNSPLHF.

The chain uses TRBV4-1 and TRBJ2-5; TRBD1 agrees at 8 bases. CDR3 length: 15 residues. The germline gives CDR1 MGHRA, CDR2 YSYEKL. Trimming took 1 base from V and 5 from J; bases not matched to a gene: 6. Here the CDR3 DNA reads TGCGCCAGCAGCCAAGTTACAGGGGGTTTGGAGACCCAGTACTTC. Amino acids: CASSQVTGGLETQYF.

This chain connects TRBV7-6 to TRBJ2-7; D may be TRBD1 (6 bases). The germline V gene has CDR1 SGHVS and CDR2 FNYEAQ. Trimming shortened V by 0 bases and J by 2 bases, and 11 bases separated the two germline ends. The CDR3 is 15 residues long. The CDR3 bases are TGTGCCAGCAGCTTAGCGACAGGCCCCCCCTACGAGCAGTACTTC. Residues: CASSLATGPPYEQYF. Full variable domain (remainder filled in from reference TRBV7-6 and TRBJ2-7): GAGVSQSPRYKVTKRGQDVALRCDPISGHVSLYWYRQALGQGPEFLTYFNYEAQQDKSGLPNDRFSAERPEGSISTLTIQRTEQRDSAMYRCASSLATGPPYEQYFGPGTRLTVT.

The chain links TRBV29-1 to TRBJ1-2, with D maybe TRBD1 (6 bases). In germline, CDR1 is SQVTM, CDR2 ANQGSEA. V lost 2 bases and J lost 6, with 10 bases in between. The CDR3 loop spans 12 amino acids. CDR3 protein: CSVETGGDGYTF. CDR3 bases: TGCAGCGTTGAAACGGGGGGCGATGGCTACACCTTC.

V gene TRBV7-2 combines with J gene TRBJ1-4; D ambiguous. Trimming stripped 6 bases from V and 8 bases from J, with 13 bases between. The CDR3 has 13 amino acids. Germline CDR1 SGHTA, CDR2 FQGNSA. Here the CDR3 reads CASSPTWEEKLFF. For the CDR3, the DNA is TGTGCCAGCAGTCCTACTTGGGAGGAAAAACTGTTTTTT.

The chain joins TRBV20-1 to TRBJ1-2; D is perhaps TRBD1 (5 bases). CDR3 length: 11 amino acids. The germline V gene has CDR1 DFQATT and CDR2 SNEGSKA (reference sequence). V was clipped by 6 bases and J by 5 bases, with 10 bases between them. In DNA form, the CDR3 reads TGCAGTGCCACGGGACTTTATGGCTACACCTTC. Protein sequence: CSATGLYGYTF.

This clone showed up just once. The V and J genes are TRBV19 and TRBJ2-1; D remains ambiguous. The germline V and J ends were trimmed by 6 bases and 4 bases, with 10 bases remaining between them. CDR1 is LNHDA and CDR2 is SQIVND in the germline V gene (reference sequence). This CDR3 is built from 13 residues. CDR3 loop: CASSTEIYNEQFF. In DNA, the CDR3 is TGTGCCAGTAGCACTGAGATATACAATGAGCAGTTCTTC.

V usage is TRBV9 and J usage is TRBJ2-5; tentative D call: TRBD1 (7 bases). Germline CDR1 SGDLS, CDR2 YYNGEE. The CDR3 spans 14 residues. V gave up 7 bases and J gave up 5 bases, with 18 bases separating them. For the CDR3, the DNA is TGTGCCAGCGGGCTAGGAGGGGGCAGGGAGACCCAGTACTTC. Amino acid sequence: CASGLGGGRETQYF.

A few counts support this clone. The J gene is TRBJ2-7, the V gene TRBV2; D perhaps matches TRBD2 (5 bases). The CDR3 has 16 amino acids. Trimming pared 7 bases from V and 0 bases from J, leaving 19 bases between. CDR1 is SNHLY, CDR2 FYNNEI, per germline. CDR3 region: CASTTLGWESSYEQYF. CDR3 sequence (DNA): TGTGCCAGCACCACACTGGGGTGGGAGAGCTCCTACGAGCAGTACTTC.

This chain uses TRBV30 with TRBJ1-2, with 8 bases matching TRBD1. CDR1 and CDR2 (germline): GTSNPN, SVGIG (reference sequence). V lost 3 bases, J lost 4 bases, and 10 bases stayed unmatched. The CDR3 length is 15 residues. DNA of the CDR3: TGTGCCTGGAGCGACCAGGGGGCGCAGAGCTATGGCTACACCTTC. Translating gives CAWSDQGAQSYGYTF. The whole variable domain, remainder taken from reference TRBV30 and TRBJ1-2, is SQTIHQWPATLVQPVGSPLSLECTVEGTSNPNLYWYRQAAGRGLQLLFYSVGIGQISSEVPQNLSASRPQDRQFILSSKKLLLSDSGFYLCAWSDQGAQSYGYTFGSGTRLTVV.

The chain is built from TRBV5-5 and TRBJ1-4; maybe TRBD1 (5 bases). The CDR3 has 15 amino acids. Trimming removed 0 bases at V and 8 bases at J, with 14 bases between. Germline lookup yields CDR1 SGHKS and CDR2 YYEKEE (reference sequence). The CDR3 region is CASSLGAGYREKLFF. The CDR3 nucleotides are TGTGCCAGCAGCTTGGGCGCCGGATACAGGGAAAAACTGTTTTTT.

This clone has only a few counts. The chain joins TRBV19 to TRBJ2-7; 7 nucleotides agree with TRBD1. Germline CDR1 is LNHDA and CDR2 is SQIVND (reference sequence). The CDR3 has 13 amino acids. The ends lost 6 bases at V and 4 bases at J; junction bases unmatched: 6. This CDR3 is CASRQGNRYEQYF. CDR3 nucleotide sequence: TGTGCCAGTAGACAGGGGAATCGGTACGAGCAGTACTTC.

This sequence joins TRBV15 and TRBJ1-6, with D possibly matching TRBD1 (5 bases). The V end was cut by 1 base, the J end by 7 bases, with 14 bases between. CDR3 length: 16 amino acids. The V gene's germline CDR1 is LNHNV and CDR2 YYDKDF (reference sequence). In DNA form, the CDR3 reads TGTGCCACCAGCAGAGGCGGGGGGTCAGGGAATTCACCCCTCCACTTT. Amino acid sequence: CATSRGGGSGNSPLHF.

The CDR3 spells CASSLKAGGLQETQYF. In DNA, the CDR3 is TGTGCCAGCAGTTTAAAAGCGGGAGGACTCCAAGAGACCCAGTACTTC. The chain couples TRBV28 to TRBJ2-5, with 9 bases that match TRBD2. Germline loops: CDR1 MDHEN, CDR2 SYDVKM. V was clipped by 2 bases and J by 1 base; unmatched bases: 5. The CDR3 is 16 amino acids.

The chain uses TRBV9 and TRBJ2-3; perhaps TRBD1 as D (6 bases). The CDR3 is made up of 17 amino acids. The V and J ends lost 3 bases and 2 bases respectively, with 19 bases between them. CDR1 is SGDLS and CDR2 is YYNGEE in the germline V gene. The CDR3: CASSAGPGTQATDTQYF. The CDR3 DNA follows: TGTGCCAGCAGCGCGGGACCCGGGACACAGGCCACAGATACGCAGTATTTT.

The genes are TRBV5-5 and TRBJ2-1; 14 nucleotides match TRBD2. V shed 1 base, J shed 6 bases, and the junction held 6 bases outside the gene matches. CDR3 length: 17 amino acids. Germline CDR1 and CDR2: SGHKS and YYEKEE (reference sequence). The CDR3: CASSLRLAGGPGNEQFF. In DNA, the CDR3 is TGTGCCAGCAGCTTGCGACTAGCGGGAGGGCCGGGCAATGAGCAGTTCTTC.

The V and J genes are TRBV30 and TRBJ2-1; D remains ambiguous. CDR1 GTSNPN and CDR2 SVGIG come from the germline V gene (reference sequence). The CDR3 loop spans 15 amino acids. Trimming cost V 0 bases and J 7 bases, with 16 bases left between them. CDR3 sequence: CAWSVFGTKRNEQFF. In DNA form, the CDR3 reads TGTGCCTGGAGTGTGTTCGGAACCAAGAGGAATGAGCAGTTCTTC.

J is TRBJ1-1 and V is TRBV6-4, with no clear D. The CDR3 length is 13 residues. Germline CDR1 is MRHNA and CDR2 is SNTAGT. V lost 4 bases and J lost 5, with 11 bases in between. This chain's CDR3 is CASSAGTGTEAFF. DNA of the CDR3: TGTGCCAGCAGTGCAGGAACGGGGACTGAAGCTTTCTTT.

By share of the sample, this clone is medium-sized (0.01 to 0.1%). The chain carries TRBV6-5 and TRBJ2-5, with TRBD1 identical over 7 bases. Trimming cost V 8 bases and J 0 bases; bases outside gene matches: 3. Germline V CDR1 and CDR2: MNHEY, SVGAGI. The CDR3 is 13 residues long. The CDR3 here is CASGTGDQETQYF. In nucleotides, the CDR3 is TGTGCCAGCGGAACAGGGGACCAAGAGACCCAGTACTTC.

The V gene is TRBV19, the J gene TRBJ1-5, with D possibly matching TRBD1 (5 bases). From germline, CDR1 is LNHDA and CDR2 SQIVND (reference sequence). Trimming removed 1 base from V and 6 bases from J, with 7 bases in between. CDR3 length equals 13 residues. CDR3: CASSIARAQPQHF. CDR3 sequence (DNA): TGTGCCAGTAGTATAGCCAGGGCTCAGCCCCAGCATTTT.

The chain is built from TRBV4-1 and TRBJ2-7; 8 nucleotides match TRBD1. V was clipped by 0 bases and J by 2 bases; unmatched bases: 3. Germline CDR1 and CDR2: MGHRA and YSYEKL. The CDR3 is 15 residues long. The CDR3 is CASSQESDRAYEQYF. CDR3 sequence (DNA): TGCGCCAGCAGCCAAGAGTCGGACAGGGCCTACGAGCAGTACTTC.

The V and J genes are TRBV3-1 (or the pseudogene TRBV3-2) and TRBJ1-2; 8 bases agree with TRBD1. Losses at the gene ends were 4 bases for V and 5 bases for J; bases not matched to a gene: 9. The CDR3 is 15 residues long. The germline gives CDR1 LGHDT, CDR2 YNNKEL (reference sequence). CDR3 DNA sequence: TGTGCCAGCAGCCTGCGGGACAGGATACATTATGGCTACACCTTC. This encodes CASSLRDRIHYGYTF.

The J gene is TRBJ1-1, the V gene TRBV2; the match to TRBD1 covers 9 bases. The germline gives CDR1 SNHLY, CDR2 FYNNEI. Germline trimming cut 3 bases from V and 4 bases from J; bases unmatched to any gene: 6. The CDR3 has 15 amino acids. The CDR3 region has the DNA TGTGCCAGCAGTGAGGGGACAGGGTGGAGCACTGAAGCTTTCTTT. Translated: CASSEGTGWSTEAFF.

In the case of this clone: The same CDR3 can be traced to other DNA sequences in this sample. This sequence joins TRBV7-9 and TRBJ2-5; 10 nucleotides line up with TRBD1. Germline values: CDR1 SEHNR, CDR2 FQNEAQ (reference sequence). The CDR3 runs to 15 residues. The junction had 8 bases not matched to a gene; V was cut back by 5 bases and J by 5 bases. CDR3 coding DNA: TGTGCCAGCAGCCCCCGACAGGGGGCTGGTGAGACCCAGTACTTC. Amino acid sequence: CASSPRQGAGETQYF. The entire variable domain, with the rest obtained from reference TRBV7-9 and TRBJ2-5, is as follows: DTGVSQNPRHKITKRGQNVTFRCDPISEHNRLYWYRQTLGQGPEFLTYFQNEAQLEKSRLLSDRFSAERPKGSFSTLEIQRTEQGDSAMYLCASSPRQGAGETQYFGPGTRLLVL.

The J gene is TRBJ2-2, the V gene TRBV18, with TRBD2 identical over 11 bases. The germline V gene has CDR1 KGHSH and CDR2 LQKENI. This CDR3 contains 17 residues. Trimming took 3 bases from V and 7 from J; bases not matched to a gene: 10. The CDR3 sequence: CASSPTVGGLAGGELFF. The CDR3 DNA reads as TGTGCCAGCTCACCGACGGTTGGCGGACTAGCGGGCGGGGAGCTGTTTTTT.

The chain uses TRBV6-5 and TRBJ2-1, with TRBD2 matching 7 bases. Germline trimming cut 6 bases from V and 2 bases from J; bases unmatched to any gene: 7. Germline-derived CDR1 and CDR2 are MNHEY and SVGAGI. The CDR3 consists of 15 residues. The CDR3 spells CASSQASGAYNEQFF. The CDR3 nucleotides read TGTGCCAGCAGCCAGGCTAGCGGAGCCTACAATGAGCAGTTCTTC.

V gene TRBV19 combines with J gene TRBJ1-1, with 7 bases matching TRBD1. The J segment lost 0 bases and the V segment lost 6 bases, leaving 7 bases of the junction unmatched. The CDR3 sequence is 15 residues long. Germline assignment: CDR1 LNHDA and CDR2 SQIVND (reference sequence). In DNA, the CDR3 is TGTGCCAGTAGCTCCGGACAGGCCCTGAACACTGAAGCTTTCTTT. Its translation is CASSSGQALNTEAFF.

The V gene is TRBV28, the J gene TRBJ1-2; D is ambiguous. The CDR3 extends over 14 amino acids. From germline, CDR1 is MDHEN and CDR2 SYDVKM. V was pared by 2 bases and J by 2 bases, with 9 bases between. CDR3 protein: CASSLAGGNYGYTF. The CDR3 DNA reads as TGTGCCAGCAGTTTAGCCGGAGGGAACTATGGCTACACCTTC.

The table lists this clone with a few counts. The chain recombines TRBV6-5 with TRBJ1-5; D possibly corresponds to TRBD1 (6 bases). The V end was cut by 5 bases, the J end by 6 bases, with 14 bases between. Germline V CDR1 and CDR2: MNHEY, SVGAGI. This CDR3 contains 14 residues. Here the CDR3 DNA reads TGTGCCAGCAGTATCAGGGGAACAGCTCAGCCCCAGCATTTT. Translation gives CASSIRGTAQPQHF.